This paragraph reports one TCR beta chain. Its antigen is undetermined. This sample was included in a study of cytomegalovirus exposure and HLA in healthy donors. Study in general: A prior analysis found about 120 million unique TCR beta sequences from some 190 million T cells.

The CDR3 spans 12 residues. Per the germline V gene, CDR1 is MNHNS and CDR2 is SASEGT. With 4 bases clipped from V and 4 bases from J, the junction kept 0 bases outside the gene matches. Study-level results: The investigators catalogued some 160 TCR beta chains as cytomegalovirus-associated.

In the PCR, 60 Vbeta and 13 Jbeta primers were used. Profiled with immunoSEQ multiplex PCR; TCRdb holds only in-frame clones, not every one. This repertoire shows some 170,000 clones, approximately 80% found once; its top ten account for approximately 8.7%. The chain is built from TRBV6-1 and TRBJ2-5, with TRBD1 identical over 7 bases. Sequencing was carried out using PBMCs. The sequence came from a man between 18 and 35 years old in good health and CMV-seropositive. The CDR3 region is CASSGQGETQYF. DNA of the CDR3: TGTGCCAGCAGTGGACAGGGAGAGACCCAGTACTTC.